This TCR beta chain emerged from a study of T cell clones after liver transplantation. Across the whole study: Pre-transplant mixed lymphocyte reactions yielded third-party-reactive TCRbeta sequences as comparators for graft-donor-reactive sequences. Study results and limitations: Post-transplant time points were not standardized, so conclusions are preliminary. A larger donor-reactive than third-party decline suggested partial antigen-specific deletion.

The protocol was immunoSEQ multiplex PCR, while the TCRdb copy is restricted to in-frame clones and leaves out a portion. The sample has 45,000 to 55,000 clones, about four fifths seen once; the top ten hold around 8.5%. To note about this clone: Antigen specificity is unknown.

The CDR3 has 10 amino acids. In germline, CDR1 is MNHEY, CDR2 SVGAGI. V lost 8 bases and J lost 7, with 8 bases in between. This TCR was sampled from a human donor who received a liver transplant. The rearrangement joins TRBV6-5 to TRBJ2-5; no firm D call. This sample comprised CD4+ T cells from blood, obtained before liver transplant. Written as DNA, the CDR3 is TGTGCCAGCGGAAGCCGGACCCAGTACTTC. It specifies CASGSRTQYF.